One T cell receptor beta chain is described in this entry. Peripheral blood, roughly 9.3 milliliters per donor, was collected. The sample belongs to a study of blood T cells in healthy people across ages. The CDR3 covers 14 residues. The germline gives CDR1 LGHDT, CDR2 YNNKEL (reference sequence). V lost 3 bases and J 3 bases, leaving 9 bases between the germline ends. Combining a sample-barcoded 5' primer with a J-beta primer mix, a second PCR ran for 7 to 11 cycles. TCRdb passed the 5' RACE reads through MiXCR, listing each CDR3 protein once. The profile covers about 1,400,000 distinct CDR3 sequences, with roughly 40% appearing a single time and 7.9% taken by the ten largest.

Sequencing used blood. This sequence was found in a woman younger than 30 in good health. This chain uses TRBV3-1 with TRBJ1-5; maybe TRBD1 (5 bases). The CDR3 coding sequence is TGTGCCAGCAGCCATCAGGGAAACAATCAGCCCCAGCATTTT. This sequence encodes CASSHQGNNQPQHF.